These 2 T cell receptor beta chains came from one sample sequenced in a study of Graves' ophthalmopathy and Graves' hyperthyroidism. Using RNA transcripts, the TCR beta CDR3 regions were amplified. Amplification began with first-round RT-PCR using HTBI primers, then second-round multiplex PCR was performed. TCRdb called the multiplex PCR reads again in MiXCR, with one record for every CDR3 protein. The data contain roughly 160,000 distinct CDR3 sequences, 35% to 45% of them seen just once; the ten biggest clones take up approximately 9%. Sequencing was done on a sample of peripheral blood. The receptors derive from a man aged 25 to 40 with Graves' ophthalmopathy.

The chain links TRBV6-2 or TRBV6-3 to TRBJ1-2; perhaps TRBD1 as D (6 bases). V was pared by 2 bases and J by 8 bases, with 18 bases between. Germline V gene data show CDR1 as MNHEY and CDR2 as SVGEGT. The CDR3 is made up of 15 amino acids. Written as DNA, the CDR3 is TGTGCCAGCAGTTACGCTGTACAGGGAATTATGGGCTACACCTTC. It encodes CASSYAVQGIMGYTF.

This clonotype was counted at least ten times. This chain links TRBV6-2 or TRBV6-3 with TRBJ2-7; TRBD1 agrees at 7 bases. Germline trimming cut 7 bases from V and 4 bases from J; bases unmatched to any gene: 4. This CDR3 region has 12 residues. Germline CDR1 is MNHEY and CDR2 is SVGEGT. The CDR3 DNA reads TGTGCCAGCACAACCAGGGGGTACGAGCAGTACTTC. It translates to CASTTRGYEQYF.